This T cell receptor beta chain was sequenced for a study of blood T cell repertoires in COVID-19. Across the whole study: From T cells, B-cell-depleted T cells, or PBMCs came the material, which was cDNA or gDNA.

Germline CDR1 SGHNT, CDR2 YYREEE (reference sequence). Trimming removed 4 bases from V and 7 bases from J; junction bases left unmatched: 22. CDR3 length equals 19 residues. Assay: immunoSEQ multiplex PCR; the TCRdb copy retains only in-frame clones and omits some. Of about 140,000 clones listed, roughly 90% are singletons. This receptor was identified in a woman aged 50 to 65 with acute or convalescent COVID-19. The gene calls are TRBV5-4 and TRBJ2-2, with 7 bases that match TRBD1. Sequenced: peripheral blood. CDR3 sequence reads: CASSPPYLARGQKGGELFF. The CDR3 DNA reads TGTGCCAGCAGCCCCCCCTACCTCGCAAGGGGGCAAAAGGGCGGGGAGCTGTTTTTT.